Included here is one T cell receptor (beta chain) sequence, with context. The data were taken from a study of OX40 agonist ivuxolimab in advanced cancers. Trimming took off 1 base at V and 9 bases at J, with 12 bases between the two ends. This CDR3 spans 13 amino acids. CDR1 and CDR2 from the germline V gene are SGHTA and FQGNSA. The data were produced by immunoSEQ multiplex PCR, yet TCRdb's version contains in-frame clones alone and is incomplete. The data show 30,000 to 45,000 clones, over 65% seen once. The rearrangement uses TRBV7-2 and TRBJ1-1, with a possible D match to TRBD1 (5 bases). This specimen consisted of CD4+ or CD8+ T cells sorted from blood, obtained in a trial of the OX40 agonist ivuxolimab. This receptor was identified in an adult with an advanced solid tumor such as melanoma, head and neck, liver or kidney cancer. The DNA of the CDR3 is TGTGCCAGCAGCTTAGTAGAGGGGAACCAAGCTTTCTTT. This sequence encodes CASSLVEGNQAFF.